Following are 30 T cell receptor beta chains from one sample sequenced in a study of human T cells and chemical hapten exposure. Time point noted: pre-sensitization, week 0. The sample's treatment: therapeutic diphenylcyclopropenone sensitization with weekly scalp DPC. One entry per CDR3 protein results from TCRdb running MiXCR on the RACE reads. The data contain about 93,000 distinct CDR3 sequences, about 8.5% of them singletons. Sequenced material: whole blood, taken in connection with sensitization to the hapten diphenylcyclopropenone (DPC). The receptors derive from a man between 40 and 49 years old with alopecia areata. Some clones in this sample may be carry-over from other donors' samples.

This clonotype was recorded a few times. V gene TRBV6-5 combines with J gene TRBJ1-5, with D perhaps matching TRBD1 (6 bases). Germline loops: CDR1 MNHEY, CDR2 SVGAGI. V was trimmed by 7 bases and J by 5 bases, leaving 12 bases between them. CDR3 length: 13 residues. The CDR3 loop reads CASKKQGDQPQHF. The CDR3 nucleotides are TGTGCCAGCAAAAAACAGGGTGATCAGCCCCAGCATTTT.

This rearrangement joins TRBV20-1 to TRBJ2-7; D possibly uses TRBD1 or TRBD2 (5 bases each). Germline CDR1 DFQATT, CDR2 SNEGSKA (reference sequence). The V gene lost 8 bases and the J gene lost 5 bases, with 22 bases spanning the gap. This CDR3 spans 14 amino acids. The CDR3 coding sequence is TGCAGTTCTCAAAGGGACGGTAATGAGGACGAGCAGTACTTC. It encodes CSSQRDGNEDEQYF.

The chain is built from TRBV15 and TRBJ2-3; 9 nucleotides align to TRBD1. Germline CDR1 and CDR2: LNHNV and YYDKDF (reference sequence). With V trimmed by 1 base and J by 3 bases, 2 bases remained unmatched. CDR3 length: 15 residues. CDR3 coding DNA: TGTGCCACCAGCAGAGGGGACAGGGAAACAGATACGCAGTATTTT. It translates to CATSRGDRETDTQYF.

There are many counts of this clonotype. Here the CDR3 DNA reads TGCAGTGCAGCCCCCCCGGGCCATCAGCCCCAGCATTTT. It specifies CSAAPPGHQPQHF. The chain links TRBV20-1 to TRBJ1-5; D remains ambiguous. The CDR3 is 13 residues long. The V end was cut by 6 bases, the J end by 5 bases, with 14 bases between. Germline V CDR1 and CDR2: DFQATT, SNEGSKA (reference sequence).

This clonotype was observed a handful of times. Here the CDR3 DNA reads TGTGCCAGCTCGCCCGGGACTAGCGGAGCGGGAGAGCAGTACTTC. Its translation: CASSPGTSGAGEQYF. The chain couples TRBV18 to TRBJ2-7; 11 bases are a match to TRBD2. From germline, CDR1 is KGHSH and CDR2 LQKENI. The J segment lost 7 bases and the V segment lost 6 bases, leaving 11 bases of the junction unmatched. The length of the CDR3 is 15 residues.

This clonotype was found many times. The V gene is TRBV6-2 or TRBV6-3, the J gene TRBJ2-5; D uncertain. Trimming pared 7 bases from V and 6 bases from J, leaving 12 bases between. The CDR3 consists of 12 residues. Germline values: CDR1 MNHEY, CDR2 SVGEGT. The CDR3 reads CASKFSGQTQYF. The CDR3 DNA sequence: TGTGCCAGCAAGTTTTCAGGTCAGACCCAGTACTTC.

This sequence joins TRBV5-4 and TRBJ2-6; D is unresolved. The CDR3 covers 15 residues. With 1 base removed from V and 1 base from J, the gap between germline ends came to 6 bases. The V gene's germline CDR1 is SGHNT and CDR2 YYREEE (reference sequence). The DNA of the CDR3 is TGTGCCAGCAGCTTGCCCCAGTCTGGGGCCAACGTCCTGACTTTC. It codes for CASSLPQSGANVLTF.

The chain has TRBV23-1 and TRBJ2-3; D is uncertain. TRBV23-1 is known as an ORF, though its function is uncertain. This CDR3 is 11 amino acids long. V was clipped by 8 bases and J by 6 bases, with 9 bases between them. CDR3 region: CASQLGDTQYF. The DNA of the CDR3 is TGCGCCAGCCAGTTGGGCGATACGCAGTATTTT.

This clonotype was seen ten or more times. This chain links TRBV20-1 with TRBJ2-1, with D unresolved. CDR3 length: 15 amino acids. V was cut by 6 bases and J by 3 bases, with 18 bases left in between. CDR1 and CDR2 (germline): DFQATT, SNEGSKA (reference sequence). The CDR3 bases are TGCAGTGCCAAGGACCGCCGAGCTATCTACAATGAGCAGTTCTTC. This sequence encodes CSAKDRRAIYNEQFF.

This clonotype was picked up many times. The V gene is TRBV7-2, the J gene TRBJ2-7; possibly TRBD2 for D (6 bases). Germline-derived CDR1 and CDR2 are SGHTA and FQGNSA. The CDR3 has 14 residues. V gave up 5 bases and J gave up 3 bases, with 14 bases separating them. Here the CDR3 reads CASSNPTSYYEQYF. The CDR3 nucleotides are TGTGCCAGCAGCAACCCGACTAGTTACTACGAGCAGTACTTC.

In this sample, this clonotype turned up many times. This rearrangement joins TRBV19 to TRBJ1-6; 7 bases are shared with TRBD1. Germline CDR1 LNHDA, CDR2 SQIVND (reference sequence). Losses at the gene ends were 3 bases for V and 6 bases for J; bases not matched to a gene: 5. The CDR3 totals 15 residues. The CDR3 reads CASSIIDRANSPLHF. The CDR3 DNA reads as TGTGCCAGTAGTATCATCGACAGGGCTAATTCACCCCTCCACTTT.

The chain couples TRBV6-5 to TRBJ2-1; D is possibly TRBD2 (7 bases). V lost 0 bases and J 8 bases, leaving 17 bases between the germline ends. CDR3 length: 16 residues. Germline-derived CDR1 and CDR2 are MNHEY and SVGAGI. The CDR3 spells CASSYSTTGRGDEQFF. The CDR3 nucleotides are TGTGCCAGCAGTTACTCAACAACAGGGAGGGGCGATGAGCAGTTCTTC.

There are many counts of this clonotype. The rearrangement links TRBV5-4 to TRBJ1-2, with D perhaps TRBD1 (6 bases). V was clipped by 0 bases and J by 3 bases, with 12 bases between them. CDR1 is SGHNT and CDR2 is YYREEE in the germline V gene (reference sequence). CDR3 length: 15 residues. CDR3 loop: CASSLAGVGDYGYTF. The CDR3, as DNA: TGTGCCAGCAGCTTGGCAGGGGTCGGTGACTATGGCTACACCTTC.

This clonotype was observed a handful of times. The V call is TRBV13, the J call TRBJ2-3; 10 nucleotides line up with TRBD2. Germline V gene lookup returns CDR1 PRHDT and CDR2 FYEKMQ (reference sequence). The CDR3 length is 15 residues. Trimming at V came to 5 bases and at J to 5 bases, leaving 7 bases not matched to a gene. This chain's CDR3 is CASSRKREGQDTQYF. In DNA, the CDR3 is TGTGCCAGCAGCCGTAAGCGGGAGGGCCAAGATACGCAGTATTTT.

This clonotype has ten or more counts. J is TRBJ2-1 and V is TRBV6-2 or TRBV6-3; 15 bases fit TRBD2. CDR3 size: 17 residues. CDR1 is MNHEY and CDR2 is SVGEGT in the germline V gene. Germline trimming cut 5 bases from V and 7 bases from J; bases unmatched to any gene: 9. This CDR3 is CASSTYPGTSGRNEQFF. Written as DNA, the CDR3 is TGTGCCAGCAGTACGTACCCCGGGACTAGCGGGAGGAATGAGCAGTTCTTC.

This clonotype was seen a few times. V is TRBV7-2 and J is TRBJ1-2; 7 positions match TRBD1. After removal of 3 bases from V and 0 bases from J, the junction contained 4 bases not matched to a gene. The CDR3 is made up of 15 amino acids. CDR1 and CDR2 (germline): SGHTA, FQGNSA. Here the CDR3 reads CASSFGDRANYGYTF. The CDR3 DNA reads as TGTGCCAGCAGCTTCGGGGACAGAGCTAACTATGGCTACACCTTC.

As to this clonotype: A much bigger clone sits one base away, suggesting this may be a read error. This chain connects TRBV29-1 to TRBJ2-1; 7 positions agree with TRBD1. The CDR3 length is 15 residues. V shed 8 bases, J shed 4 bases, and the junction held 14 bases outside the gene matches. The germline V gene encodes CDR1 SQVTM and CDR2 ANQGSEA. The CDR3 nucleotides are TGCAGCTTTGCGGGCCCCCAGGGGGTGTACAATGAGCAGTTCTTC. This translates into CSFAGPQGVYNEQFF.

This clonotype was picked up many times. This chain connects TRBV2 to TRBJ2-3; 11 bases map to TRBD1. Germline V gene lookup returns CDR1 SNHLY and CDR2 FYNNEI. With 10 bases clipped from V and 2 bases from J, the junction kept 8 bases outside the gene matches. The CDR3 covers 15 residues. The CDR3 reads CAIMGTGGFTDTQYF. As DNA, the CDR3 is TGTGCCATAATGGGGACAGGGGGTTTCACAGATACGCAGTATTTT.

This clonotype was detected many times. V and J are TRBV28 and TRBJ1-4; no reliable D call. Per the germline V gene, CDR1 is MDHEN and CDR2 is SYDVKM. The V and J ends lost 2 bases and 6 bases respectively, with 10 bases between them. The CDR3 is 14 residues long. The CDR3 nucleotides read TGTGCCAGCAGTTTAATCCAGGTCCATGAAAAACTGTTTTTT. This translates into CASSLIQVHEKLFF.

V and J are TRBV5-1 and TRBJ2-5; TRBD1 agrees at 7 bases. Germline CDR1 and CDR2: SGHRS and YFSETQ. This CDR3 is built from 14 residues. V dropped 6 bases and J dropped 5; count of bases not matched to a gene: 10. CDR3 nucleotide sequence: TGCGCCAGCACCCCGCTAGGGGGCTTGGAGACCCAGTACTTC. The encoded protein is CASTPLGGLETQYF.

This clonotype was counted at least ten times. The V call is TRBV28, the J call TRBJ2-7; D remains ambiguous. With 8 bases removed from V and 0 bases from J, the gap between germline ends came to 5 bases. The CDR3 consists of 11 residues. Germline CDR1 reads MDHEN; CDR2 reads SYDVKM. CDR3 sequence (DNA): TGTGCCAGCGCATCCTCCTACGAGCAGTACTTC. Its protein product is CASASSYEQYF.

This clonotype was observed at least ten times. In DNA form, the CDR3 reads TGCAGTGCTAGATCGGGACCGACTAATTCACCCCTCCACTTT. It translates to CSARSGPTNSPLHF. The chain links TRBV20-1 to TRBJ1-6, with D possibly matching TRBD1 (5 bases). The CDR3 contains 14 residues. Per germline, CDR1 DFQATT and CDR2 SNEGSKA (reference sequence). V was trimmed by 2 bases and J by 6 bases, leaving 11 bases between them.

This clonotype was seen at least ten times. The V call is TRBV2, the J call TRBJ2-3, with 7 bases matching TRBD2. This CDR3 has 16 amino acids. The germline V gene has CDR1 SNHLY and CDR2 FYNNEI. The V gene end was trimmed by 0 bases and the J gene end by 1 base; junction bases not matched to a gene: 4. The DNA for the CDR3 is TGTGCCAGCAGTGAAGCGCACCGGGAGGGCACAGATACGCAGTATTTT. Translated, it gives CASSEAHREGTDTQYF.

The V and J genes are TRBV5-4 and TRBJ2-7; the match to TRBD2 covers 9 bases. This CDR3 is 15 amino acids long. Germline V gene sequence: CDR1 SGHNT, CDR2 YYREEE (reference sequence). V dropped 5 bases and J dropped 0; count of bases not matched to a gene: 6. The CDR3 nucleotides read TGTGCCAGCAGGGGAGATAGCGGGAGCTCCTACGAGCAGTACGTC. It encodes CASRGDSGSSYEQYV.

This clonotype was detected many times. The rearrangement uses TRBV14 and TRBJ1-3; 9 positions match TRBD1. The length of the CDR3 is 17 residues. After removal of 2 bases from V and 2 bases from J, the junction contained 7 bases not matched to a gene. Per germline, CDR1 SGHDN and CDR2 FVKESK. The CDR3 reads CASSQFGGQGPGNTIYF. The CDR3 DNA sequence: TGTGCCAGCAGCCAATTCGGGGGACAGGGACCTGGAAACACCATATATTTT.

The chain is built from TRBV5-1 and TRBJ2-7, with unresolved D. Germline V gene data show CDR1 as SGHRS and CDR2 as YFSETQ. The CDR3 has 14 amino acids. V was pared by 0 bases and J by 6 bases, with 13 bases between. The CDR3 DNA is TGCGCCAGCAGCTTGGATCAGGTCCCTCGCGAGCAGTACTTC. Translated, it gives CASSLDQVPREQYF.

This clonotype was found many times. The chain has TRBV29-1 and TRBJ2-1; tentatively, D is TRBD1 (5 bases). Between the trimmed V and J ends, which lost 5 bases and 4 bases, there was a span of 12 bases. Germline CDR1 and CDR2: SQVTM and ANQGSEA. CDR3 length equals 13 residues. The CDR3 region has the DNA TGCAGCGTTTACTTCCAGGGTTACAATGAGCAGTTCTTC. Its translation is CSVYFQGYNEQFF.

This clonotype was counted ten times or more. This sequence joins TRBV4-1 and TRBJ1-5; no firm D call. The CDR3 sequence is 17 residues long. Germline CDR1 MGHRA, CDR2 YSYEKL. V lost 4 bases to trimming and J lost 0 bases, with 16 bases between them. CDR3 bases: TGCGCCAGCAGCCCCCGGGAGAAAGCCTATAGCAATCAGCCCCAGCATTTT. This codes for CASSPREKAYSNQPQHF.

This sequence joins TRBV20-1 and TRBJ2-7; 14 bases are a match to TRBD2. V dropped 5 bases and J dropped 2; count of bases not matched to a gene: 5. Germline values: CDR1 DFQATT, CDR2 SNEGSKA (reference sequence). The CDR3 has 15 residues. For the CDR3, the DNA is TGCAGTGCTGGTCGGGGACTAGCGGGAGCCTACGAGCAGTACTTC. Translation: CSAGRGLAGAYEQYF.

The rearrangement uses TRBV29-1 and TRBJ2-2; no reliable D call. V was shortened by 1 base and J by 1 base, with 13 bases between the two germline ends. Germline lookup yields CDR1 SQVTM and CDR2 ANQGSEA. The CDR3 is 16 amino acids. The CDR3 bases are TGCAGCGTTGAAGGCCCGAGGACCGTGAACACCGGGGAGCTGTTTTTT. It specifies CSVEGPRTVNTGELFF.